Presented here are 18 T cell receptor beta chains from one specimen sequenced in a study of T-cell memory formation after mild COVID-19 (dated by TCRdb to about 2021). Libraries were made using 5' RACE. Sequencing relied on an Illumina NovaSeq 6000. TCRdb reprocessed the public reads (quality trimming at Q25 with fastp, clone calling with MiXCR) and kept in-frame beta chains. Duplicate CDR3 protein sequences are folded into a single record with the most common DNA and genes. Counted in this sample were over 400,000 distinct CDR3 sequences; under 25% of them appeared once. Around 13% of the sample is in the top ten clones. Input material: PBMCs or a T cell subset sorted from them (not recorded which). The receptors stem from an adult woman who had mild COVID-19 (a few samples of this study predate the infection). The sample titles of this study are shuffled in the database, so cell type and time point are left out; the donor was told from shared clones.

There are a few counts of this clonotype. The rearrangement joins TRBV7-2 to TRBJ2-2; 11 bases line up with TRBD2. V lost 1 base, J lost 0 bases, and 1 base stayed unmatched. CDR3 size: 17 residues. Germline values: CDR1 SGHTA, CDR2 FQGNSA. The CDR3 is CASSLVAGGPNTGELFF. The CDR3 coding sequence is TGTGCCAGCAGCTTAGTAGCGGGAGGGCCGAACACCGGGGAGCTGTTTTTT.

In its sample, this clonotype was seen a few times. The rearrangement links TRBV5-1 to TRBJ2-2, with D possibly matching TRBD2 (6 bases). V was clipped by 5 bases and J by 6 bases, with 11 bases between them. Germline V CDR1 and CDR2: SGHRS, YFSETQ. The CDR3 totals 13 residues. The CDR3 reads CASRPGSAGELFF. The DNA for the CDR3 is TGCGCCAGCAGGCCCGGGAGCGCCGGGGAGCTGTTTTTT.

V and J are TRBV28 and TRBJ2-7, with 8 positions matching TRBD1. Trimming at V came to 6 bases and at J to 3 bases, leaving 10 bases not matched to a gene. CDR3 length: 15 residues. The germline CDR1 and CDR2 sequences are MDHEN and SYDVKM. CDR3 sequence (DNA): TGTGCCAGCAGCTCTCCGGGACAGGCGGGCTACGAGCAGTACTTC. It specifies CASSSPGQAGYEQYF.

This rearrangement joins TRBV27 to TRBJ2-3, with TRBD1 matching over 9 bases. Trimming at V came to 1 base and at J to 4 bases, leaving 9 bases not matched to a gene. From germline, CDR1 is MNHEY and CDR2 SMNVEV (reference sequence). The CDR3 consists of 17 residues. The CDR3 is CASSLYRGPAGADTQYF. The CDR3 coding sequence is TGTGCCAGCAGTTTATACAGGGGGCCGGCCGGGGCAGATACGCAGTATTTT.

This clonotype was counted between two and nine times. The chain employs TRBV14 and TRBJ1-1; D uncertain. With 0 bases removed from V and 2 bases from J, the gap between germline ends came to 10 bases. Germline V CDR1 and CDR2: SGHDN, FVKESK. The CDR3 length is 15 residues. Here the CDR3 DNA reads TGTGCCAGCAGCCAAGACGGTTGGGAAAACACTGAAGCTTTCTTT. This sequence encodes CASSQDGWENTEAFF.

This chain joins TRBV27 and TRBJ2-1, with unresolved D. From germline, CDR1 is MNHEY and CDR2 SMNVEV (reference sequence). The V end was cut by 7 bases, the J end by 8 bases, with 9 bases between. The CDR3 spans 11 residues. The CDR3 sequence is CASKTSYEQFF. CDR3 nucleotide sequence: TGTGCCAGCAAGACGTCATATGAGCAGTTCTTC.

In its sample, this clonotype was seen a few times. The chain couples TRBV6-1 to TRBJ2-1; 9 positions agree with TRBD2. Germline CDR1 MNHNS, CDR2 SASEGT. This CDR3 contains 15 residues. J gave up 4 bases and V 4 bases, and 5 bases lay outside the gene matches. Here the CDR3 reads CASSARLAEYNEQFF. The CDR3 DNA reads as TGTGCCAGCAGTGCCCGACTAGCGGAGTACAATGAGCAGTTCTTC.

This clonotype was detected only a few times. The V call is TRBV30, the J call TRBJ2-7; 9 nucleotides match TRBD2. The V gene's germline CDR1 is GTSNPN and CDR2 SVGIG (reference sequence). The V segment lost 7 bases and the J segment 1 base; nucleotides outside the gene matches: 8. The CDR3 loop spans 14 amino acids. The CDR3 reads CASDSSGVSYEQYF. The CDR3 DNA is TGTGCCTCAGACTCTAGCGGGGTTTCCTACGAGCAGTACTTC.

This clonotype was picked up a small number of times. The rearrangement joins TRBV20-1 to TRBJ2-7; maybe TRBD2 (5 bases). The length of the CDR3 is 14 residues. Trimming cost V 0 bases and J 0 bases, with 9 bases left between them. Germline V gives CDR1 DFQATT, CDR2 SNEGSKA (reference sequence). CDR3 sequence: CSARDGLASYEQYF. In nucleotides, the CDR3 is TGCAGTGCTAGAGATGGACTCGCCTCCTACGAGCAGTACTTC.

The chain carries TRBV7-3 and TRBJ1-2, with D unresolved. Germline CDR1 SGHTA, CDR2 FQGTGA. The length of the CDR3 is 13 residues. The V end was cut by 5 bases, the J end by 6 bases, with 13 bases between. The DNA of the CDR3 is TGTGCCAGCAGCCCGTCCCAAAAGGATGGCTACACCTTC. Encoded protein: CASSPSQKDGYTF.

This clonotype was recorded many times. This rearrangement joins TRBV10-2 to TRBJ1-2; unclear D gene. Between the trimmed V and J ends, which lost 2 bases and 5 bases, there was a span of 9 bases. The CDR3 contains 13 residues. The germline V gene encodes CDR1 WSHSY and CDR2 SAAADI. The CDR3: CASSEGKGYGYTF. CDR3 in DNA: TGCGCCAGCAGTGAGGGGAAAGGGTATGGCTACACCTTC.

This clonotype has more than one count but fewer than ten. In DNA, the CDR3 is TGCAGTGCTAGAGACGTTGAACAGGGGGCCGGTGAAGCTTTCTTT. Its protein product is CSARDVEQGAGEAFF. The gene calls are TRBV20-1 and TRBJ1-1, with TRBD1 matching 9 bases. This CDR3 is built from 15 residues. V lost 0 bases to trimming and J lost 7 bases; unmatched junction nucleotides: 9. CDR1 is DFQATT, CDR2 SNEGSKA, per germline (reference sequence).

The chain carries TRBV20-1 and TRBJ2-1; tentatively, D is TRBD2 (5 bases). This CDR3 has 17 amino acids. Germline V gene lookup returns CDR1 DFQATT and CDR2 SNEGSKA (reference sequence). Trimming cost V 1 base and J 3 bases, with 19 bases left between them. The CDR3 sequence: CSARGSRQSGLYNEQFF. As DNA, the CDR3 is TGCAGTGCTAGAGGGAGCCGACAAAGCGGACTCTACAATGAGCAGTTCTTC.

This clonotype was detected a few times. The chain joins TRBV5-1 to TRBJ2-5; TRBD2 matches 7 bases. Germline V gene data show CDR1 as SGHRS and CDR2 as YFSETQ. V lost 8 bases, J lost 3 bases, and 16 bases stayed unmatched. The CDR3 consists of 16 residues. DNA for the CDR3: TGCGCCAGTTGCACCGGGTACCGGGGGGAGGAAGAGACCCAGTACTTC. This sequence encodes CASCTGYRGEEETQYF. The entire variable domain, with the rest obtained from reference TRBV5-1 and TRBJ2-5, is as follows: KAGVTQTPRYLIKTRGQQVTLSCSPISGHRSVSWYQQTPGQGLQFLFEYFSETQRNKGNFPGRFSGRQFSNSRSEMNVSTLELGDSALYLCASCTGYRGEEETQYFGPGTRLLVL.

This clonotype has only a few counts. This chain joins TRBV12-3 or TRBV12-4 and TRBJ2-7; no firm D call. CDR3 size: 12 residues. Trimming left V 2 bases short and J 5 bases short, with 7 bases between. CDR3 nucleotides: TGTGCCAGCAGTTTAATGAGGCACGAGCAGTACTTC. Its protein product is CASSLMRHEQYF.

This clonotype was seen a handful of times. This chain uses TRBV9 with TRBJ2-3; perhaps D is TRBD1 or TRBD2 (5 bases each). The CDR3 sequence is 16 residues long. CDR1 SGDLS and CDR2 YYNGEE come from the germline V gene. Trimming took off 4 bases at V and 7 bases at J, with 22 bases between the two ends. The chain's CDR3 is CASSQYGTLPAYTQYF. The DNA of the CDR3 is TGTGCCAGCAGCCAGTATGGGACCTTACCAGCGTATACGCAGTATTTT.

This clonotype was seen only a few times. This chain joins TRBV7-2 and TRBJ1-1, with D possibly being TRBD1 (5 bases). The CDR3 is 14 residues long. V was shortened by 2 bases and J by 4 bases, with 11 bases between the two germline ends. CDR1 and CDR2 (germline): SGHTA, FQGNSA. In DNA form, the CDR3 reads TGTGCCAGCAGCTTACAGGGTATGGGCACTGAAGCTTTCTTT. Protein product: CASSLQGMGTEAFF.

This clonotype was seen only a few times. The chain carries TRBV5-6 and TRBJ1-5; D is perhaps TRBD1 (6 bases). Germline V gene lookup returns CDR1 SGHDT and CDR2 YYEEEE. This CDR3 has 15 amino acids. Trimming took 1 base from V and 2 from J, leaving 10 bases between them. The CDR3 region is CASSLSGAGNQPQHF. CDR3 bases: TGTGCCAGCAGCTTGTCGGGGGCGGGCAATCAGCCCCAGCATTTT.